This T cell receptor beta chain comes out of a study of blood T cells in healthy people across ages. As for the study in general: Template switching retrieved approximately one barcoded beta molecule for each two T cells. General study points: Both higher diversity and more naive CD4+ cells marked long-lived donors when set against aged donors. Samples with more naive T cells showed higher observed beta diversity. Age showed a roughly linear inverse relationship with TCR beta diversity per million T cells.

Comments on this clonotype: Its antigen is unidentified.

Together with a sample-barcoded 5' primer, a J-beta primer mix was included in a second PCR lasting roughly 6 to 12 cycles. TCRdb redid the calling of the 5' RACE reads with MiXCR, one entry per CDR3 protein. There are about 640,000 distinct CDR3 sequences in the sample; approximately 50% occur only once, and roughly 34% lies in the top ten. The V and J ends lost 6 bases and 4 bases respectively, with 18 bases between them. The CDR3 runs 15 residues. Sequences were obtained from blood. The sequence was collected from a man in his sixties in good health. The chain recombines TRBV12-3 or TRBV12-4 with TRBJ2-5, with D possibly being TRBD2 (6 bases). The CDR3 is CASSPIAEGRETQYF. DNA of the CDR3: TGTGCCAGCAGCCCCATTGCGGAGGGGCGAGAGACCCAGTACTTC.